The 30 T cell receptor beta chains in this list originate from one sample, sequenced in a study of CD8 T cells in ankylosing spondylitis. TCRdb analysed the 5' RACE reads with MiXCR anew, one entry per CDR3 protein. The sample yields fewer than 250,000 distinct CDR3 sequences, more than 25% seen once. Sequencing used blood, either unsorted or a sorted T cell fraction (not recorded which). The receptors here all came from a male donor with ankylosing spondylitis or in good health (not recorded which).

Ten or more counts support this clonotype. V is TRBV20-1 and J is TRBJ2-5; 16 bases agree with TRBD2. The ends lost 6 bases at V and 4 bases at J; junction bases unmatched: 5. Germline V gene data show CDR1 as DFQATT and CDR2 as SNEGSKA (reference sequence). The CDR3 is 15 amino acids. In DNA, the CDR3 is TGCAGTGCGGGGACTAGCGGGAGGGCCTTAGAGACCCAGTACTTC. Amino acid sequence: CSAGTSGRALETQYF.

The table lists this clonotype with many counts. The chain employs TRBV20-1 and TRBJ2-1; 10 bases match TRBD2. The CDR3 is 18 residues long. Germline CDR1 and CDR2: DFQATT and SNEGSKA (reference sequence). J was trimmed by 0 bases and V by 3 bases; bases with no gene match: 11. This chain's CDR3 is CSARYTSGRESSYNEQFF. In nucleotides, the CDR3 is TGCAGTGCTAGGTATACCAGCGGGAGGGAAAGCTCCTACAATGAGCAGTTCTTC.

This clonotype is a singleton in its sample. The chain links TRBV20-1 to TRBJ2-5, with 10 bases that match TRBD2. The trim removed 3 bases at V and 5 bases at J, leaving 6 bases unmatched. The CDR3 extends over 14 amino acids. CDR1 is DFQATT, CDR2 SNEGSKA, per germline (reference sequence). CDR3 coding DNA: TGCAGTGCTAGCTACGGGGGACTAGCGGAGACCCAGTACTTC. Translation gives CSASYGGLAETQYF.

The CDR3 protein is CASSLLLGYEQYF. As DNA, the CDR3 is TGCGCCAGCAGCTTGCTCTTAGGCTACGAGCAGTACTTC. The chain carries TRBV5-1 and TRBJ2-7; D is ambiguous. Germline V gene data show CDR1 as SGHRS and CDR2 as YFSETQ. V dropped 1 base and J dropped 3 bases, with 8 bases sitting between them. The CDR3 extends over 13 amino acids.

This clonotype was seen repeatedly, ten times or more. The gene calls are TRBV25-1 and TRBJ1-4; D ambiguous. The ends were cut back, 3 bases at V and 1 base at J, with 9 bases in the middle. Germline V lookup: CDR1 MGHDK, CDR2 SYGVNS. The CDR3 has 15 residues. CDR3 loop: CASSDRGLTNEKLFF. The CDR3 DNA reads as TGTGCCAGCAGTGACCGAGGACTAACTAATGAAAAACTGTTTTTT. Together with reference TRBV25-1 and TRBJ1-4, the CDR3 gives the full variable domain: EADIYQTPRYLVIGTGKKITLECSQTMGHDKMYWYQQDPGMELHLIHYSYGVNSTEKGDLSSESTVSRIRTEHFPLTLESARPSHTSQYLCASSDRGLTNEKLFFGSGTQLSVL.

This clonotype has ten or more counts. The chain links TRBV29-1 to TRBJ2-3; D call uncertain. The CDR3 extends over 12 amino acids. The ends were cut back, 3 bases at V and 1 base at J, with 5 bases in the middle. CDR1 and CDR2 from the germline V gene are SQVTM and ANQGSEA. Written as DNA, the CDR3 is TGCAGCGTTGACAGCGGCACAGATACGCAGTATTTT. Translation gives CSVDSGTDTQYF.

This clonotype was counted many times. V is TRBV27 and J is TRBJ1-2; unclear D gene. V shed 1 base and J shed 1 base, with 16 bases lying between them. The CDR3 contains 17 residues. The germline V gene has CDR1 MNHEY and CDR2 SMNVEV (reference sequence). CDR3 sequence (DNA): TGTGCCAGCAGTTTATTTGGGTCGGGCAGGAATAACTATGGCTACACCTTC. This encodes CASSLFGSGRNNYGYTF.

This clonotype was observed a few times. The chain carries TRBV6-6 and TRBJ2-5; D call uncertain. Germline assignment: CDR1 MNHNY and CDR2 SVGAGI (reference sequence). V lost 5 bases and J lost 5, with 6 bases in between. CDR3 length: 11 residues. The CDR3 DNA sequence: TGTGCCAGCAGTCAGAGGGAGACCCAGTACTTC. It translates to CASSQRETQYF.

The gene calls are TRBV10-3 and TRBJ2-1, with 13 bases identical to TRBD2. J was trimmed by 4 bases and V by 10 bases; bases with no gene match: 4. The CDR3 is made up of 14 amino acids. Germline V gene data show CDR1 as ENHRY and CDR2 as SYGVKD. The CDR3 DNA sequence: TGTGCCACCACTAGCGGGAGGGATTACAATGAGCAGTTCTTC. Translating it yields CATTSGRDYNEQFF.

The chain uses TRBV20-1 and TRBJ2-3, with a weak D call TRBD1 (5 bases). Germline V CDR1 and CDR2: DFQATT, SNEGSKA (reference sequence). CDR3 length: 15 amino acids. Trimming cost V 6 bases and J 0 bases, with 16 bases left between them. The CDR3 loop reads CSAPGARSSTDTQYF. As DNA, the CDR3 is TGCAGTGCCCCTGGGGCACGATCTAGCACAGATACGCAGTATTTT.

This clonotype has ten or more counts. The rearrangement uses TRBV4-3 and TRBJ2-3, with 7 bases identical to TRBD2. The CDR3 length is 17 residues. The germline V gene has CDR1 LGHNA and CDR2 YSLEER. The V segment lost 0 bases and the J segment 2 bases; nucleotides outside the gene matches: 8. CDR3 in amino acids: CASSQELTSALTDTQYF. CDR3 nucleotides: TGCGCCAGCAGCCAAGAGCTCACTAGCGCCCTCACAGATACGCAGTATTTT.

J is TRBJ2-7 and V is TRBV12-3 or TRBV12-4, with unresolved D. The CDR3 is 13 residues long. Trimming left V 2 bases short and J 4 bases short, with 9 bases between. CDR3 protein: CASSLTPGYEQYF. The CDR3, as DNA: TGTGCCAGCAGTTTAACCCCAGGATACGAGCAGTACTTC.

The gene calls are TRBV4-3 and TRBJ2-3; TRBD2 is a possible D gene (6 bases). Germline V lookup: CDR1 LGHNA, CDR2 YSLEER. There are 15 residues in the CDR3. Trimming left V 0 bases short and J 5 bases short, with 12 bases between. CDR3 sequence (DNA): TGCGCCAGCAGCCAAGAACTAGCTCTGAGAGATACGCAGTATTTT. Translation gives CASSQELALRDTQYF.

This clonotype has a count of ten or more. The CDR3 DNA reads as TGCAGTGCCGTCGACAGGGGACAGCCCCAGCATTTT. This codes for CSAVDRGQPQHF. J is TRBJ1-5 and V is TRBV20-1, with 8 bases fitting TRBD1. V trimming: 6 bases; J trimming: 7 bases; junction bases outside the gene matches: 5. From germline, CDR1 is DFQATT and CDR2 SNEGSKA (reference sequence). This CDR3 has 12 residues.

This clonotype occurred a few times. The V call is TRBV20-1, the J call TRBJ2-7, with 10 bases aligning to TRBD2. Looked up from germline, CDR1 is DFQATT and CDR2 is SNEGSKA (reference sequence). Germline trimming cut 0 bases from V and 3 bases from J; bases unmatched to any gene: 2. This CDR3 region has 14 residues. Written as DNA, the CDR3 is TGCAGTGCTAGAGACCTAGCGGGAGACTACGAGCAGTACTTC. Translation: CSARDLAGDYEQYF.

This clonotype has just a few counts. V is TRBV7-9 and J is TRBJ2-7; 11 bases fit TRBD2. The CDR3 extends over 16 amino acids. The germline V gene has CDR1 SEHNR and CDR2 FQNEAQ (reference sequence). J gave up 0 bases and V 2 bases, and 3 bases lay outside the gene matches. CDR3 coding DNA: TGTGCCAGCAGCTTAACTAGCGGGAGTCTCTCCTACGAGCAGTACTTC. Encoded protein: CASSLTSGSLSYEQYF.

This clonotype was picked up many times. The chain has TRBV10-3 and TRBJ2-1; D may be TRBD1 (6 bases). Trimming pared 9 bases from V and 9 bases from J, leaving 15 bases between. Germline V gene sequence: CDR1 ENHRY, CDR2 SYGVKD. The CDR3 totals 12 residues. CDR3 DNA: TGTGCCATTAGAGAGGGGGAGCGTGAGCAGTTCTTC. Amino acids: CAIREGEREQFF.

This clonotype came up a few times. The J gene is TRBJ1-5, the V gene TRBV7-9; weak D call: TRBD1 (5 bases). In germline, CDR1 is SEHNR, CDR2 FQNEAQ (reference sequence). The CDR3 consists of 13 residues. V lost 0 bases, J lost 6 bases, and 6 bases lay in between. The CDR3 sequence is CASSLAGGQPQHF. The DNA for the CDR3 is TGTGCCAGCAGCTTAGCGGGGGGTCAGCCCCAGCATTTT.

This clonotype was counted only a few times. This rearrangement joins TRBV29-1 to TRBJ2-5, with D maybe TRBD2 (7 bases). The CDR3 is 10 amino acids. CDR1 is SQVTM, CDR2 ANQGSEA, per germline. The CDR3 loop is CQAGAETQYF. The DNA of the CDR3 is TGCCAGGCGGGGGCAGAGACCCAGTACTTC.

This clonotype came up many times. The J gene is TRBJ2-5, the V gene TRBV5-1; 12 nucleotides match TRBD2. The V gene end was trimmed by 3 bases and the J gene end by 6 bases; junction bases not matched to a gene: 3. The germline CDR1 and CDR2 sequences are SGHRS and YFSETQ. CDR3 length: 14 residues. In DNA form, the CDR3 reads TGCGCCAGCAGCTCGACTAGCGGGAGACAGACCCAGTACTTC. It translates to CASSSTSGRQTQYF. The full variable domain, with the rest looked up from reference TRBV5-1 and TRBJ2-5, is KAGVTQTPRYLIKTRGQQVTLSCSPISGHRSVSWYQQTPGQGLQFLFEYFSETQRNKGNFPGRFSGRQFSNSRSEMNVSTLELGDSALYLCASSSTSGRQTQYFGPGTRLLVL.

The J gene is TRBJ2-5, the V gene TRBV24-1, with D maybe TRBD1 (6 bases). The CDR3 covers 15 residues. Germline V CDR1 and CDR2: KGHDR, SFDVKD. V lost 3 bases, J lost 7 bases, and 17 bases lay in between. DNA of the CDR3: TGTGCCACCAGTGATCACCGGGACACAAGAGGGACCCAGTACTTC. Translating it yields CATSDHRDTRGTQYF.

This clonotype was seen more than once but under ten times. V usage is TRBV29-1 and J usage is TRBJ2-1; 9 bases agree with TRBD2. The CDR3 covers 14 residues. Germline CDR1 and CDR2: SQVTM and ANQGSEA. The V gene end was trimmed by 5 bases and the J gene end by 7 bases; junction bases not matched to a gene: 9. The CDR3 sequence is CSVLHRLAVNEQFF. The CDR3 DNA reads as TGCAGCGTTTTGCACCGACTAGCGGTGAATGAGCAGTTCTTC.

This clonotype was found many times. This chain joins TRBV7-2 and TRBJ2-3; 7 nucleotides match TRBD1. V trimming: 4 bases; J trimming: 8 bases; junction bases outside the gene matches: 9. The CDR3 has 14 residues. Germline V lookup: CDR1 SGHTA, CDR2 FQGNSA. CDR3 nucleotides: TGTGCCAGCAGCTCCGGACAGGCTCCCGGTACGCAGTATTTT. Translation gives CASSSGQAPGTQYF.

J is TRBJ2-4 and V is TRBV4-3, with TRBD1 matching 9 bases. J gave up 9 bases and V 0 bases, and 6 bases lay outside the gene matches. CDR1 and CDR2 (germline): LGHNA, YSLEER. This CDR3 comprises 15 residues. The CDR3 is CASSQEVGQGGIQYF. Written as DNA, the CDR3 is TGCGCCAGCAGCCAAGAAGTGGGACAGGGTGGCATTCAGTACTTC.

This clonotype was seen at least ten times. This rearrangement joins TRBV4-2 to TRBJ2-3; no reliable D call. The germline V gene encodes CDR1 LGHNA and CDR2 YNFKEQ. The V end lost 1 base, the J end lost 3 bases, and 8 bases lay between the germline ends. The CDR3 consists of 14 residues. The CDR3 is CASSQVSGTDTQYF. DNA for the CDR3: TGTGCCAGCAGCCAAGTGTCGGGTACAGATACGCAGTATTTT.

The chain joins TRBV9 to TRBJ1-1, with 7 bases matching TRBD1. The J segment lost 1 base and the V segment lost 4 bases, leaving 7 bases of the junction unmatched. Germline V gene sequence: CDR1 SGDLS, CDR2 YYNGEE. This CDR3 region has 15 residues. The CDR3 loop is CASSPRQGTNTEAFF. CDR3 coding DNA: TGTGCCAGCAGCCCAAGACAGGGTACGAACACTGAAGCTTTCTTT.

The rearrangement joins TRBV12-3 or TRBV12-4 to TRBJ2-1; D call uncertain. CDR3 length: 14 amino acids. V was trimmed by 5 bases and J by 3 bases, leaving 11 bases between them. CDR3 DNA sequence: TGTGCCAGCAGTCCGGACCCGAACTACAATGAGCAGTTCTTC. Protein product: CASSPDPNYNEQFF.

This clonotype was counted between two and nine times. The chain's CDR3 is CASSPRPGQWYNYGYTF. The CDR3 DNA reads as TGTGCCAGCAGTCCTCGCCCGGGACAGTGGTATAACTATGGCTACACCTTC. The chain is built from TRBV12-3 or TRBV12-4 and TRBJ1-2; 7 bases are a match to TRBD1. V lost 5 bases, J lost 1 base, and 13 bases stayed unmatched. The CDR3 spans 17 residues.

This clonotype was observed at least ten times. The gene calls are TRBV12-3 or TRBV12-4 and TRBJ1-5, with D unclear. CDR3 length equals 15 residues. V was trimmed by 6 bases and J by 6 bases, leaving 18 bases between them. In DNA form, the CDR3 reads TGTGCCAGCAGCCTGACGGATGCAAGACGTCAGCCCCAGCATTTT. Translating it yields CASSLTDARRQPQHF.

This clonotype was picked up many times. The rearrangement joins TRBV6-5 to TRBJ2-1, with D possibly TRBD2 on 7 matching bases. This CDR3 comprises 18 residues. Between the trimmed V and J ends, which lost 0 bases and 7 bases, there was a span of 22 bases. The germline gives CDR1 MNHEY, CDR2 SVGAGI. The DNA for the CDR3 is TGTGCCAGCAGTTACTCTCCCGGGGGCCACGGGGGGTGGAATGAGCAGTTCTTC. Protein sequence: CASSYSPGGHGGWNEQFF.